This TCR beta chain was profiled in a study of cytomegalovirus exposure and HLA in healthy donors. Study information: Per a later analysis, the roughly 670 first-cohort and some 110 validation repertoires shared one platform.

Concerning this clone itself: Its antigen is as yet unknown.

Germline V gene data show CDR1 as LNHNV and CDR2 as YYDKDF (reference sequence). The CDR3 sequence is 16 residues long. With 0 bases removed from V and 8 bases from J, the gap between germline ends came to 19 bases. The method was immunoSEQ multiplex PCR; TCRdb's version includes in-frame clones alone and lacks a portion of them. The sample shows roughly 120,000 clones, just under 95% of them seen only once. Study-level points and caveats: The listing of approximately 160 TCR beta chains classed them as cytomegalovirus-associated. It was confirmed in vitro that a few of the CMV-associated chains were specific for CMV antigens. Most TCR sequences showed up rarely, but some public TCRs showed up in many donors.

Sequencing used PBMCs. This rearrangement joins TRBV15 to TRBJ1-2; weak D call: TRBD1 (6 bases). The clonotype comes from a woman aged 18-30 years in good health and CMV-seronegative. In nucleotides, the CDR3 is TGTGCCACCAGCAGAGATTCGTCCACAGGGAGTCGCGGCTACACCTTC. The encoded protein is CATSRDSSTGSRGYTF.